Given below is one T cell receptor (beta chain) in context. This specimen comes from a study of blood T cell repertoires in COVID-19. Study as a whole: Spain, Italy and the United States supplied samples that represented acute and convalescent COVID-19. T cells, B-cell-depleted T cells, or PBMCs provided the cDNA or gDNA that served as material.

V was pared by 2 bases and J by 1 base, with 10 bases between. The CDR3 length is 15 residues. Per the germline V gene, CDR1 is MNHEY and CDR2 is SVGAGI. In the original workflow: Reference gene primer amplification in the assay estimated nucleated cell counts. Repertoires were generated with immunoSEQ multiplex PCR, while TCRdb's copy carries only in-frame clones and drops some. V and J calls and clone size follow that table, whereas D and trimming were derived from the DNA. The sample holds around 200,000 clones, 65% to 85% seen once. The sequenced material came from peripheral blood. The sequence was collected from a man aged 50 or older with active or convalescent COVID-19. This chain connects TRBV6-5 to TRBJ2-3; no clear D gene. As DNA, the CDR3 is TGTGCCAGCAGTTACACTCGTCGGGGCACAGATACGCAGTATTTT. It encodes CASSYTRRGTDTQYF.